This T cell receptor beta chain was retrieved from a study of shared clonotypes between healthy human individuals. The donors, all of them Caucasian adults, lived in Nashville, Tennessee. Germline CDR1 SGHNT, CDR2 YENEEA. The CDR3 contains 15 residues. The V end lost 4 bases, the J end lost 0 bases, and 10 bases lay between the germline ends. The deep-level immunoSEQ assay was used. In the original workflow: Junction-only immunoSEQ data arrived without quality scores, meaning filtering differed. Clones were read by immunoSEQ multiplex PCR, and TCRdb kept only the in-frame ones, dropping some. V, J and clone size derive from that table, while D and trimming were established from the DNA sequence. The table records 550,000 to 600,000 clones, around 76% of them present only once.

The chain joins TRBV11-3 to TRBJ2-1; unclear D gene. This receptor was obtained from a woman in her forties in good health. Some clones in this sample may be carry-over from other donors' samples. The sequenced sample consisted of PBMCs. Here the CDR3 reads CASSSRLSSYNEQFF. The DNA for the CDR3 is TGTGCCAGCAGCTCCCGACTGAGCTCCTACAATGAGCAGTTCTTC.